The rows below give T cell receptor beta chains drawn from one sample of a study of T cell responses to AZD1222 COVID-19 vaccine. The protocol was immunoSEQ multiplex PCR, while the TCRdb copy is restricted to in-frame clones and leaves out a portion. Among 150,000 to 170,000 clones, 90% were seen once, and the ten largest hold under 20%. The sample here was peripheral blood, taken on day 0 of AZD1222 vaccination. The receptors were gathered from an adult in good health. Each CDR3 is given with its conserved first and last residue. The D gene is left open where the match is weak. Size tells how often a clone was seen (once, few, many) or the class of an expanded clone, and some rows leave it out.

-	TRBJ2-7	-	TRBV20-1	CSAPGTEQYF	TGCAGTGCTCCCGGGACAGAGCAGTACTTC
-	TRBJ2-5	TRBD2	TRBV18	CASSPLLASPETQYF	TGTGCCAGCTCACCACTACTAGCGAGCCCGGAGACCCAGTACTTC
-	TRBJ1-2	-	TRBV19	CASSTRDGGYTF	TGTGCCAGTAGTACTCGGGACGGGGGCTACACCTTC
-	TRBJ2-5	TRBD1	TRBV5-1	CASSLAGQIGETQYF	TGCGCCAGCAGCTTGGCGGGACAGATAGGAGAGACCCAGTACTTC
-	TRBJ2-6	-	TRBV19	CASSMRQATSGANVLTF	TGTGCCAGTAGTATGAGACAGGCAACCTCTGGGGCCAACGTCCTGACTTTC
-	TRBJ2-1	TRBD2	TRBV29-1	CSVGTSGRYYNEQFF	TGCAGCGTTGGGACTAGCGGGAGGTATTACAATGAGCAGTTCTTC
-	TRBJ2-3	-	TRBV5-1	CASSLQGRTDTQYF	TGCGCCAGCAGCCTACAGGGCCGCACAGATACGCAGTATTTT
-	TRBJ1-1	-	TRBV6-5	CASGHASNTEAFF	TGTGCCAGCGGTCATGCGTCGAATACTGAAGCTTTCTTT
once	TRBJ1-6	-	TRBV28	CASRPTYNSPLHF	TGTGCCAGTAGACCGACCTATAATTCACCCCTCCACTTT
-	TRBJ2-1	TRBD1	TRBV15	CATRQGYNEQFF	TGTGCCACCAGACAGGGGTACAATGAGCAGTTCTTC
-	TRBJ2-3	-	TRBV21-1	CASSKKLSPTDTQYF	TGTGCCAGCAGCAAAAAGCTCTCTCCCACAGATACGCAGTATTTT
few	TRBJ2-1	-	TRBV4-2	CASSHSANSYNEQFF	TGTGCCAGCAGCCACAGTGCAAACTCCTACAATGAGCAGTTCTTC
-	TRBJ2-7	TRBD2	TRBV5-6	CASSPAGGGAWEQYF	TGTGCCAGCAGCCCGGCGGGCGGGGGGGCTTGGGAGCAGTACTTC
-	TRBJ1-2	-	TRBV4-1	CASSQDQGTALRGLGYTF	TGCGCCAGCAGCCAAGATCAAGGGACGGCCCTCCGGGGTCTTGGCTACACCTTC
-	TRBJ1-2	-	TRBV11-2	CASSLGGVGVGPNYGYTF	TGTGCCAGCAGCTTAGGAGGAGTAGGGGTGGGGCCGAACTATGGCTACACCTTC
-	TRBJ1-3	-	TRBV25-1	CASSAPGQYSGNTIYF	TGTGCCAGCAGCGCTCCCGGACAGTATTCTGGAAACACCATATATTTT
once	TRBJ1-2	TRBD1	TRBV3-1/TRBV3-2	CASSQARGRFDYGYTF	TGTGCCAGCAGCCAGGCCAGGGGGCGTTTCGACTATGGCTACACCTTC
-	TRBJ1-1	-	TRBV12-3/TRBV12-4	CASRTRGNTEAFF	TGTGCCAGCAGAACCAGGGGTAACACTGAAGCTTTCTTT
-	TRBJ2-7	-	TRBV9	CASSLTQGLPYEQYF	TGTGCCAGCAGCCTTACTCAGGGGCTGCCCTACGAGCAGTACTTC
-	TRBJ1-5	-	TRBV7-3	CASSVREGQPQHF	TGTGCCAGCAGCGTCAGGGAGGGACAGCCCCAGCATTTT
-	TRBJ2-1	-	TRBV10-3	CAISESGGPYNEQFF	TGTGCCATCAGTGAGTCCGGGGGCCCGTACAATGAGCAGTTCTTC
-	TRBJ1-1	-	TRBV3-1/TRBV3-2	CASSPGLRATEAFF	TGTGCCAGCAGCCCCGGACTGAGAGCCACTGAAGCTTTCTTT
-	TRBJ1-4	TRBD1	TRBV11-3	CASSLGAGGGEKLFF	TGTGCCAGCAGCTTAGGCGCAGGGGGCGGTGAAAAACTGTTTTTT
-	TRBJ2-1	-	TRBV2	CASSDNRDTNEQFF	TGTGCCAGCAGTGACAATCGGGACACCAATGAGCAGTTCTTC
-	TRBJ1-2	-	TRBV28	CASSRREGYGYTF	TGTGCCAGCAGTCGCAGGGAAGGCTATGGCTACACCTTC
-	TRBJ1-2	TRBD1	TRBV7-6	CASSLGQGDWGYGYTF	TGTGCCAGCAGCTTAGGCCAGGGGGATTGGGGCTATGGCTACACCTTC
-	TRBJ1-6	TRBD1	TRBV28	CASSLMGGQYNSPLHF	TGTGCCAGCAGTCTCATGGGGGGACAGTATAATTCACCCCTCCACTTT
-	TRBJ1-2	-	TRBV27	CASSPGFNYGYTF	TGTGCCAGCAGTCCGGGTTTCAACTATGGCTACACCTTC
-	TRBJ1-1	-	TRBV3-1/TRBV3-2	CASSQFGHTEAFF	TGTGCCAGCAGCCAATTCGGACACACTGAAGCTTTCTTT
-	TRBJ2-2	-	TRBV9	CASSGRNEETPLTGELFF	TGTGCCAGCAGCGGGAGGAACGAGGAGACACCCCTCACCGGGGAGCTGTTTTTT
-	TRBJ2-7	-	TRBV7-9	CASSQTTGRGTSYEQYF	TGTGCCAGCAGCCAGACCACCGGACGGGGGACCTCCTACGAGCAGTACTTC
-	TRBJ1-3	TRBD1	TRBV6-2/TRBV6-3	CASSFPGTAGNTIYF	TGTGCCAGCAGTTTCCCCGGGACAGCTGGAAACACCATATATTTT
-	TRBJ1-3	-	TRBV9	CASSPLQGSDTIYF	TGTGCCAGCAGCCCCCTGCAGGGTAGTGACACCATATATTTT
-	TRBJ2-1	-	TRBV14	CASSQDLRSNEQFF	TGTGCCAGCAGCCAAGATCTTCGGAGCAATGAGCAGTTCTTC
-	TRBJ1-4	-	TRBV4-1	CASSPDGGGYEKLFF	TGCGCCAGCAGCCCTGATGGGGGCGGGTATGAAAAACTGTTTTTT
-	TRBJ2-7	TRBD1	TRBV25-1	CASTGTGGVGSMMQYF	TGTGCCAGCACCGGGACAGGGGGCGTCGGGAGTATGATGCAGTACTTC
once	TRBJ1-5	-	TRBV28	CASNSGQPQHF	TGTGCCAGCAATTCGGGCCAGCCCCAGCATTTT
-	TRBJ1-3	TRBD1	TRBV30	CAWTFRTGPGNTIYF	TGTGCCTGGACCTTCCGGACAGGGCCTGGAAACACCATATATTTT
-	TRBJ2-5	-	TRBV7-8	CASSMTYAEETQYF	TGTGCCAGCAGCATGACATATGCGGAGGAGACCCAGTACTTC
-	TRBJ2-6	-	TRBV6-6	CASSPAGANVLTF	TGTGCCAGCAGCCCGGCTGGGGCCAACGTCCTGACTTTC
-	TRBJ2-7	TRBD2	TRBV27	CATRLAGAGEQYF	TGTGCCACCCGACTAGCGGGAGCGGGAGAGCAGTACTTC
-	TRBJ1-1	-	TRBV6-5	CASRVNTEAFF	TGTGCCAGCCGGGTGAACACTGAAGCTTTCTTT
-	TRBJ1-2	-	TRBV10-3	CAILSDGVGGYGYTF	TGTGCCATCCTATCAGATGGAGTGGGCGGCTATGGCTACACCTTC
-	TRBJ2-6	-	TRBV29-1	CSAAQDSLSGANVLTF	TGCAGCGCGGCTCAGGACAGCCTCTCTGGGGCCAACGTCCTGACTTTC
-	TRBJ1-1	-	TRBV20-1	CSARRGRGAFF	TGCAGTGCTAGAAGGGGACGAGGAGCTTTCTTT
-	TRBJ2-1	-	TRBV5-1	CASCRGLQVYEQFF	TGCGCCAGCTGCAGGGGTCTACAAGTCTATGAGCAGTTCTTC
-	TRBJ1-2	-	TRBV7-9	CASSLEANYGYTF	TGTGCCAGCAGCTTAGAGGCTAACTATGGCTACACCTTC
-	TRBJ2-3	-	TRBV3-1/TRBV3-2	CASSHQRDTQYF	TGTGCCAGCAGCCATCAGAGGGATACGCAGTATTTT
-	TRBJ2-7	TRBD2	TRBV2	CASSGGGAGEDEQYF	TGTGCCAGCAGTGGGGGGGGAGCGGGAGAAGACGAGCAGTACTTC
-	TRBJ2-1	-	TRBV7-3	CASSFVGGLSYNEQFF	TGTGCCAGCAGCTTCGTGGGGGGACTTTCCTACAATGAGCAGTTCTTC
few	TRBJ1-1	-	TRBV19	CASSITPRVLSIEAFF	TGTGCCAGTAGTATAACCCCCAGGGTCCTTTCAATTGAAGCTTTCTTT
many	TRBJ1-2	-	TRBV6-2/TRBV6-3	CASSYWSEGGYTF	TGTGCCAGCAGTTACTGGTCCGAAGGAGGCTACACCTTC
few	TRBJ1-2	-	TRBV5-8	CASSDFGGSNYGYTF	TGTGCCAGCAGCGACTTCGGCGGATCTAACTATGGCTACACCTTC
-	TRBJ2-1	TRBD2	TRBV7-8	CASSLDPSGSYNEQFF	TGTGCCAGCAGCCTCGACCCTAGCGGCTCCTACAATGAGCAGTTCTTC
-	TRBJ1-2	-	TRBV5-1	CASSPEGVGSYTF	TGCGCCAGCAGCCCGGAGGGGGTCGGAAGCTACACCTTC
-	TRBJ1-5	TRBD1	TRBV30	CAWARGTGAPQPQHF	TGTGCCTGGGCCCGGGGGACAGGGGCCCCGCAGCCCCAGCATTTT